The T cell receptor (beta chain) under discussion was sequenced for a study of T cell responses to AZD1222 COVID-19 vaccine (dated by TCRdb to the early 2020s). In the study overall: Because spike-specific TCR depth and breadth did not differ between the two schedules, AZD1222 recipients who got a second dose at roughly 4 weeks were pooled with those who got a second dose at roughly 12 weeks. Trial participants were enrolled into age subgroups of 18-55, 56-69 and 70-plus years, which contained approximately 150, 28 and 58 TCR-sequenced participants, respectively. TCR sequencing covered fewer than 250 trial participants: 207 given two doses of AZD1222 and about 26 given two doses of MenACWY control vaccine.

With regard to this clone: Its antigen specificity is not known. Base qualities are not recorded, but no much larger clone differs from it by a single base.

General findings and caveats noted by the study authors: Conclusions about previously exposed vaccinees are limited because only 5 or 6 AZD1222 recipients were SARS-CoV-2 seropositive at baseline. Because no day 14 peak-response samples were available, repertoires were characterized only after the peak T cell response. CD4 TCRs associated with the vaccine covered the entire spike protein, and the dominant responses were in regions 160-218 and 743-854. A significant rise in spike-specific TCR breadth and depth was observed after two AZD1222 doses relative to day 0 and relative to MenACWY recipients. The 56-69-year group was small, and its depth increase did not reach significance, likely because of low power. Epitopes outside the regions mutated in the B.1.351 and B.1.1.7 variants were reportedly recognized by nearly half of the unique spike-specific TCRs. Participants were mostly white British, with more females than males. The authors suggested clonal diversity may have been underestimated.

In light of the paper, this sample's time point label describes: baseline before first vaccination. Vaccinee samples were obtained from the UK trials COV001 and COV002, which included a single-blind randomized controlled phase 2/3 trial of AZD1222 (ChAdOx1 nCoV-19) in healthy adults. For TCRbeta chain sequencing, PBMC samples from trial participants were taken at day 0 and at day 28 after the second dose. Unmatched junction bases come to 4, with V trimmed by 4 bases and J by 6 bases. Via the germline V gene, CDR1 is SGHRS and CDR2 YFSETQ. The CDR3 measures 14 amino acids from cysteine to phenylalanine. Here the CDR3 DNA is all that survives: 42 bases in frame from base 1. The CDR3 regions of human TCRbeta chains were analyzed by immunosequencing. The study's processing was this. TCRs in the repertoires were matched against a reference library of SARS-CoV-2-specific TCRs that had been generated with the MIRA antigen-specificity platform. Breadth meant the fraction of unique TCRs that were SARS-CoV-2-associated, whereas depth meant the fraction of total T cells that were SARS-CoV-2-associated. Using the MIRA data, each spike-specific TCR was mapped to the spike region that the TCR reacts to and placed in a CD4 or CD8 class. Log10-transformed breadth and depth values were compared by one-way ANOVA with Sidak's multiple comparisons tests. This is the immuneACCESS table as TCRdb keeps it, with only in-frame sequences that have V and J called. A part of the clones is gone; compared with another copy, unresolved V genes explain less than half, and the rest is unexplained. Clone size and V and J calls were adopted from that table, with D and trimming inferred from the DNA. The sample table shows under 150,000 clones, and under 95% are seen once. The ten largest account for 1.9% of the sample.

The sequence is built from TRBV5-1 and TRBJ1-4; 9 junctional bases match TRBD1. Sequencing was performed on peripheral blood, taken on day 0 of AZD1222 vaccination. This TCR derives from an adult in good health. In nucleotide form, the sequence is TGCGCCAGCAGCCCCGGGACAGGGCATGAAAAACTGTTTTTT. The encoded protein is CASSPGTGHEKLFF.